This T cell receptor beta chain derives from a study of control samples from healthy donors and cancer patients. V was clipped by 4 bases and J by 8 bases; unmatched bases: 12. The CDR3 totals 15 residues. Germline V gene lookup returns CDR1 SGHDN and CDR2 FVKESK. This clone was detected only a few times. This table comes from immunoSEQ multiplex PCR, and its TCRdb copy is limited to in-frame clones, with some not included. The repertoire holds about 100,000 clones, with 85% as singletons. This clonotype was sampled from a man aged 30 to 45 in good health. The chain uses TRBV14 and TRBJ1-2; 8 bases are a match to TRBD1. Sequences were obtained from blood. The CDR3 nucleotides read TGTGCCAGCAGCCCACGACGACAGGGGTATGGCGGCTACACCTTC. Translation gives CASSPRRQGYGGYTF.